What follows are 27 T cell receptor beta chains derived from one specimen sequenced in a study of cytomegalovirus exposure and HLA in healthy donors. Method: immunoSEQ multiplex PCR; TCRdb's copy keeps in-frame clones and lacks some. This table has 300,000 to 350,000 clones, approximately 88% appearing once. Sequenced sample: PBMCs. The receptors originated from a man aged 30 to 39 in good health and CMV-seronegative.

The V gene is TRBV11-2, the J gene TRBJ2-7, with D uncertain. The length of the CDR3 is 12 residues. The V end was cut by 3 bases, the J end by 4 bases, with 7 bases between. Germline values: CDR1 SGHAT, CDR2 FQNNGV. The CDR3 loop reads CASSLGAYEQYF. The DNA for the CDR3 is TGTGCCAGCAGCTTGGGCGCTTACGAGCAGTACTTC.

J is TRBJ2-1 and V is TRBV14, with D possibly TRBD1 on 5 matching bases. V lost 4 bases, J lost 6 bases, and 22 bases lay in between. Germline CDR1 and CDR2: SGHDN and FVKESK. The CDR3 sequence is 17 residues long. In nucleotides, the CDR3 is TGTGCCAGCAGCCCCTTTGTCTACAAGGGGTCTGGCAATGAGCAGTTCTTC. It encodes CASSPFVYKGSGNEQFF.

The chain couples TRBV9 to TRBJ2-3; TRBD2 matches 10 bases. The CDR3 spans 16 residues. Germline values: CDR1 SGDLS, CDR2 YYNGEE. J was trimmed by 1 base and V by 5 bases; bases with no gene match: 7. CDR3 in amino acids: CASSHFTSGGTDTQYF. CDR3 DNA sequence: TGTGCCAGCAGTCACTTCACTAGCGGGGGCACAGATACGCAGTATTTT.

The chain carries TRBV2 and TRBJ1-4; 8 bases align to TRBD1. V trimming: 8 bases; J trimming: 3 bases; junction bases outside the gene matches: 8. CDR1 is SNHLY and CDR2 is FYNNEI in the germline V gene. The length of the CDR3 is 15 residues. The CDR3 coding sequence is TGTGCCAGCCTCTTTAGACAGGGGCCTAATGAAAAACTGTTTTTT. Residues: CASLFRQGPNEKLFF.

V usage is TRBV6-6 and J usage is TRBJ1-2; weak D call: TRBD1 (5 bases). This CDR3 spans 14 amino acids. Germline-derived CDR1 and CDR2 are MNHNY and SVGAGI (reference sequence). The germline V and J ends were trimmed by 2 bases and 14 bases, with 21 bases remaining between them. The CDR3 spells CASSYLGTSEVRTF. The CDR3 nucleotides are TGTGCCAGCAGTTACCTTGGGACTTCAGAGGTCAGAACCTTC.

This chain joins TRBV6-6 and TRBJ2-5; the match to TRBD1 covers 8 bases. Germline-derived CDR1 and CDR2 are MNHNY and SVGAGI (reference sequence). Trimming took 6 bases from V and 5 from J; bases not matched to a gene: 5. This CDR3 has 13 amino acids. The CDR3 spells CASRHQGAETQYF. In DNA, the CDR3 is TGTGCCAGCAGGCATCAGGGGGCTGAGACCCAGTACTTC.

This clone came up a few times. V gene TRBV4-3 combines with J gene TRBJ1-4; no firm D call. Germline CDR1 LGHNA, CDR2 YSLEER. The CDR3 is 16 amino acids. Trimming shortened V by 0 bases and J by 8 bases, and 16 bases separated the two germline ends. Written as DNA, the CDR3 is TGCGCCAGCAGCCAAGATCTGGGCCGTGTGTGGGAAAAACTGTTTTTT. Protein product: CASSQDLGRVWEKLFF.

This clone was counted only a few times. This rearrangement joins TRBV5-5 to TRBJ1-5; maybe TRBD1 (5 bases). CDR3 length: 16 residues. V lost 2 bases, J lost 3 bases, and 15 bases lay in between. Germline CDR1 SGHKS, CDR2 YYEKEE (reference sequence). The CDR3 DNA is TGTGCCAGCAGCTTCCAGCCCGACAGATACAATCAGCCCCAGCATTTT. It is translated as CASSFQPDRYNQPQHF.

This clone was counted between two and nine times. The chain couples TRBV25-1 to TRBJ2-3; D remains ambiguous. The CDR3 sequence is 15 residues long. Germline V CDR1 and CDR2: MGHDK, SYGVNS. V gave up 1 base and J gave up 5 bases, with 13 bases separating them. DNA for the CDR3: TGTGCCAGCAGTGAATCTCCTAAGACAAAAGATACGCAGTATTTT. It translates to CASSESPKTKDTQYF.

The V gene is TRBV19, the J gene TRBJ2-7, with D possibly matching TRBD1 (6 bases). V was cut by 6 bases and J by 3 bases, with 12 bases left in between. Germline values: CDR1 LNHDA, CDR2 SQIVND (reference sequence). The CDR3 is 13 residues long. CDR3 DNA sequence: TGTGCCAGTAGCATAAAGGGACACTACGAGCAGTACTTC. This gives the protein CASSIKGHYEQYF.

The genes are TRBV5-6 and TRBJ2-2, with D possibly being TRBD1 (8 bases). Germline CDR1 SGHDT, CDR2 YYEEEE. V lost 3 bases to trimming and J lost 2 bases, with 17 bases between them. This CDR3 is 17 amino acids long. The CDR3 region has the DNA TGTGCCAGCAGCTATTGGACAGGGACTATCAACACCGGGGAGCTGTTTTTT. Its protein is CASSYWTGTINTGELFF.

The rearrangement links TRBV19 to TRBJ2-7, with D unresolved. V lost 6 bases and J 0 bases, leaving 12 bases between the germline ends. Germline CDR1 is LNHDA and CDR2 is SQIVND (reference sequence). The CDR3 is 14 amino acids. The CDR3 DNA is TGTGCCAGTAGCTCTTCCCTAAGCTCCTACGAGCAGTACTTC. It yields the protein CASSSSLSSYEQYF.

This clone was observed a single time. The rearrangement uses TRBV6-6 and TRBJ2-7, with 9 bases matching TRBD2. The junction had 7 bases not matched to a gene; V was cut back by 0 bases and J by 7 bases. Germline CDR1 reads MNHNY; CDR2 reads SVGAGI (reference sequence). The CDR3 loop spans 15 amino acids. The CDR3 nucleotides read TGTGCCAGCAGTTACTCCGCTAGCGGGGTCTTTGAGCAGTACTTC. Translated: CASSYSASGVFEQYF.

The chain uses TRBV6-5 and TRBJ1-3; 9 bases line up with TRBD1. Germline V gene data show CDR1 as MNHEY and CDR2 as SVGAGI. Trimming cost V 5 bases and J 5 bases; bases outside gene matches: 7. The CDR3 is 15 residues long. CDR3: CASSRQGGLRNTIYF. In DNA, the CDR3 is TGTGCCAGCAGTCGACAGGGGGGGCTTCGAAACACCATATATTTT.

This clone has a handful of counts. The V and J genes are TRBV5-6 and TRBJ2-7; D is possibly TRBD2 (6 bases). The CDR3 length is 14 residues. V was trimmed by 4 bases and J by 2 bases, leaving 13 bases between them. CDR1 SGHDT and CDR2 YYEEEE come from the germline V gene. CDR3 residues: CASSPTGLTYEQYF. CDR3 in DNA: TGTGCCAGCAGCCCTACGGGACTTACCTACGAGCAGTACTTC. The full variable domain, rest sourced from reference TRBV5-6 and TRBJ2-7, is DAGVTQSPTHLIKTRGQQVTLRCSPKSGHDTVSWYQQALGQGPQFIFQYYEEEERQRGNFPDRFSGHQFPNYSSELNVNALLLGDSALYLCASSPTGLTYEQYFGPGTRLTVT.

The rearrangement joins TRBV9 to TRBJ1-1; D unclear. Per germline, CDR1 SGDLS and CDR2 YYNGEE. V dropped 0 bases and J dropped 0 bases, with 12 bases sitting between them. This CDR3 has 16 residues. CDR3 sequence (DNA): TGTGCCAGCAGCGTAGGGTACAGTAGGATGAACACTGAAGCTTTCTTT. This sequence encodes CASSVGYSRMNTEAFF.

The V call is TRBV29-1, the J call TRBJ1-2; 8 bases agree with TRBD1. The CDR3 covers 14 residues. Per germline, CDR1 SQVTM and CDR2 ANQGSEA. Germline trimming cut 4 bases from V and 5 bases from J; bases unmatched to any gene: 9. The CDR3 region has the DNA TGCAGCGTTGCAGCAGGGGGCTCTGGATATGGCTACACCTTC. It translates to CSVAAGGSGYGYTF. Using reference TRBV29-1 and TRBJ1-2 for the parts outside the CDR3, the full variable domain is SAVISQKPSRDICQRGTSLTIQCQVDSQVTMMFWYRQQPGQSLTLIATANQGSEATYESGFVIDKFPISRPNLTFSTLTVSNMSPEDSSIYLCSVAAGGSGYGYTFGSGTRLTVV.

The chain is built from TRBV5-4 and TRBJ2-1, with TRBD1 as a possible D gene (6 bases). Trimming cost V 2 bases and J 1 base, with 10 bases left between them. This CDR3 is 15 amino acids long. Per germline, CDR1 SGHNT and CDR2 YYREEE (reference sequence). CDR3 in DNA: TGTGCCAGCAGCTTACAGGGCGCGTCCTACAATGAGCAGTTCTTC. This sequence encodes CASSLQGASYNEQFF.

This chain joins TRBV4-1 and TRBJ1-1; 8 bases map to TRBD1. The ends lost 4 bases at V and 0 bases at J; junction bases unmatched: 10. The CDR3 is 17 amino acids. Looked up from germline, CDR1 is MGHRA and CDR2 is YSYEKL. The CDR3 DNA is TGCGCCAGCAGCCGTCTGATGCCGGGACAGGTGAACACTGAAGCTTTCTTT. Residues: CASSRLMPGQVNTEAFF.

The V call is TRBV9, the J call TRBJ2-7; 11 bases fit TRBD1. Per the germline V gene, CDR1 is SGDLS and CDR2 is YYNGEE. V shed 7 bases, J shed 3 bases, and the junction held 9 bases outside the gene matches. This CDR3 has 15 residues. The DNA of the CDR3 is TGTGCCAGCGCCCCAGGGGGACAGGGGGACTACGAGCAGTACTTC. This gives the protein CASAPGGQGDYEQYF.

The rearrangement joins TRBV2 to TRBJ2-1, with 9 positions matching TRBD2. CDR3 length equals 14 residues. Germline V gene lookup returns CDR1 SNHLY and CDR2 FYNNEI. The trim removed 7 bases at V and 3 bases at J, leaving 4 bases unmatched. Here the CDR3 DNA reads TGTGCCAGCAATCGAGCGGGGGGCTACAATGAGCAGTTCTTC. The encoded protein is CASNRAGGYNEQFF.

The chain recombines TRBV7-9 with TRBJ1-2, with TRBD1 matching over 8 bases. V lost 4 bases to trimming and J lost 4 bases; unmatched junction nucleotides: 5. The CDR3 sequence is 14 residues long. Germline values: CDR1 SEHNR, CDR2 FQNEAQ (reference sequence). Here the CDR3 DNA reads TGTGCCAGCAGCTCAGGGGGCGCGATCTATGGCTACACCTTC. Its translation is CASSSGGAIYGYTF.

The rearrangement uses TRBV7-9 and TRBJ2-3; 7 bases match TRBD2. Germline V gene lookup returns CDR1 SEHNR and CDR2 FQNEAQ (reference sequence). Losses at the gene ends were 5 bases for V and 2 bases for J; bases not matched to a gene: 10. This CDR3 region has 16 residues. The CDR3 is CASSTRGEGFTDTQYF. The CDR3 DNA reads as TGTGCCAGCAGCACACGAGGGGAGGGATTCACAGATACGCAGTATTTT.

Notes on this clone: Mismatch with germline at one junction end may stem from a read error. The CDR3 region has the DNA TGTGCCAGCAGTCGGGCCGGGACAGGGTTTAACGATGGCTACACCTTC. Amino acids: CASSRAGTGFNDGYTF. This chain joins TRBV11-2 and TRBJ1-2; 9 bases are shared with TRBD1. The germline V gene has CDR1 SGHAT and CDR2 FQNNGV. The CDR3 is 16 residues long. Together with reference TRBV11-2 and TRBJ1-2, the CDR3 gives the full variable domain: EAGVAQSPRYKIIEKRQSVAFWCNPISGHATLYWYQQILGQGPKLLIQFQNNGVVDDSQLPKDRFSAERLKGVDSTLKIQPAKLEDSAVYLCASSRAGTGFNDGYTFGSGTRLTVV.

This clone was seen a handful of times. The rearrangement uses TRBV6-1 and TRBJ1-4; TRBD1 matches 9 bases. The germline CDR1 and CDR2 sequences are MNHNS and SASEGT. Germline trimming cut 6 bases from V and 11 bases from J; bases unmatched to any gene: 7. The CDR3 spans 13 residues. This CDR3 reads CASSPGQGYKLFF. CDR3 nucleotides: TGTGCCAGCAGCCCGGGACAGGGTTACAAACTGTTTTTT.

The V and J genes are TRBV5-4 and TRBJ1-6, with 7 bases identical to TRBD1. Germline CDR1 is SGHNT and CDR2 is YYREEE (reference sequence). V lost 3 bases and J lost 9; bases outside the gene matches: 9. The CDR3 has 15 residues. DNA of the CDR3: TGTGCCAGCAGCTCCCAAACAGGGGTGGTTTCACCCCTCCACTTT. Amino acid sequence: CASSSQTGVVSPLHF.

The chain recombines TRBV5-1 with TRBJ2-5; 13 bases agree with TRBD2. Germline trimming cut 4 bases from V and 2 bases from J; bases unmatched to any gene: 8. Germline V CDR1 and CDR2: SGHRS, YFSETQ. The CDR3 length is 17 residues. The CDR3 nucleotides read TGCGCCAGCAGCCCCGGACTAGCGGGGGCCGTACAAGAGACCCAGTACTTC. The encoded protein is CASSPGLAGAVQETQYF.